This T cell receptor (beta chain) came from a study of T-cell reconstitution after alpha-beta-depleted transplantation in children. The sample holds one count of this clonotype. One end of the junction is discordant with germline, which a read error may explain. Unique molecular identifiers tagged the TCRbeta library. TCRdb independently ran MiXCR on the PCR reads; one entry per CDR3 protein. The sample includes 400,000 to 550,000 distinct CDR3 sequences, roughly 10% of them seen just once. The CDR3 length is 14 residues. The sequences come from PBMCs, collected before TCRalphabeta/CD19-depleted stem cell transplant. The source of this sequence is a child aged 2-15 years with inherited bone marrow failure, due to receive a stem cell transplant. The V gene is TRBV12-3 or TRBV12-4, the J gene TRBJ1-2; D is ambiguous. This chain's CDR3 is CGSSISREFGGYTF. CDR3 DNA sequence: TGTGGCAGCAGTATCTCGAGGGAGTTCGGTGGCTACACCTTC.